The present TCR beta chain was sequenced within a study of Graves' ophthalmopathy and Graves' hyperthyroidism. Overall study findings and caveats: Blood contained most expanded thyroid clonotypes exceeding 0.001 frequency.

Remarks on this clonotype: Its specificity is unknown.

Researchers took RNA transcripts and amplified TCR beta CDR3 regions from them. In the first round, RT-PCR was carried out with HTBI primers, and a multiplex PCR formed the second round. TCRdb ran MiXCR on the multiplex PCR reads and lists one entry per CDR3 protein. The sample lists around 670,000 distinct CDR3 sequences, approximately 40% occurring once. V was clipped by 2 bases and J by 5 bases, with 12 bases between them. CDR3 length equals 14 residues. The sequenced sample was peripheral blood. The J gene is TRBJ2-5, the V gene TRBV12-3 or TRBV12-4; D perhaps matches TRBD2 (5 bases). The clonotype originates from an adult man with Graves' ophthalmopathy. CDR3 in DNA: TGTGCCAGCAGTTTATCTCGGACTGGGGAGACCCAGTACTTC. This encodes CASSLSRTGETQYF.